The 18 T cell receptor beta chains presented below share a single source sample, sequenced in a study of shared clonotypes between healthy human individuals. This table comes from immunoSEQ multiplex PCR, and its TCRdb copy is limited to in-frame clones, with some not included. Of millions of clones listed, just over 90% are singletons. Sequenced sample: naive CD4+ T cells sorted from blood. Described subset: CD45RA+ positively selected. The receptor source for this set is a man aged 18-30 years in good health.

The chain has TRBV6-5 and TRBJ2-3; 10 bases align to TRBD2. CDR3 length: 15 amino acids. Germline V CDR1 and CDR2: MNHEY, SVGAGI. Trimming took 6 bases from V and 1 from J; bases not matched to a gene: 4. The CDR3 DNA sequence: TGTGCCAGCAGATTTCTAGCGGGAGGCACAGATACGCAGTATTTT. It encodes CASRFLAGGTDTQYF.

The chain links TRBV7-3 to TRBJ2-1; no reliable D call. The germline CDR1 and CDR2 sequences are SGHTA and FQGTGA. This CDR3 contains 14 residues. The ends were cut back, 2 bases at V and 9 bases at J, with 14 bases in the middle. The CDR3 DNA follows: TGTGCCAGCAGCTTATCCGGACCTCAAGGTGAGCAGTTCTTC. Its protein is CASSLSGPQGEQFF.

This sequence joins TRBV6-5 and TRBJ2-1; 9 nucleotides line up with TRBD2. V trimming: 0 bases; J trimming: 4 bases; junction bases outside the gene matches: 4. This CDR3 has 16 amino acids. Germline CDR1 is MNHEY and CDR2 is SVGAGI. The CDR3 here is CASSYSSSGEYNEQFF. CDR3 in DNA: TGTGCCAGCAGTTACTCGTCTAGCGGGGAATACAATGAGCAGTTCTTC.

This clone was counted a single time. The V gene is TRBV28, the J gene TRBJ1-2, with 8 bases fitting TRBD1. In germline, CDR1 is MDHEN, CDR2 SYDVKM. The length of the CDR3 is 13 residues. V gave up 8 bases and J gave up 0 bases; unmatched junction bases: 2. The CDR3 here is CASGQGPNYGYTF. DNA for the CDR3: TGTGCCAGCGGACAGGGACCTAACTATGGCTACACCTTC.

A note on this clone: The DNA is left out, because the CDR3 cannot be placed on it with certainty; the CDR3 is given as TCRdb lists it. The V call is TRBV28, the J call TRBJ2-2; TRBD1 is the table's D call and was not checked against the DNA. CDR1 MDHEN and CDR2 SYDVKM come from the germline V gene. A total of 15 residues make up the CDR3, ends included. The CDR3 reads CASSSSDSNTGELFF.

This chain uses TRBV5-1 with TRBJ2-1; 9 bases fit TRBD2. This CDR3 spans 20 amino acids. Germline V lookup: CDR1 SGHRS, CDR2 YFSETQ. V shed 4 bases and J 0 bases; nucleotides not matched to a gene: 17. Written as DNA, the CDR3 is TGCGCCAGCAGCCAACTTCCCGCGGGAGGGATCTCGAGCTCCTACAATGAGCAGTTCTTC. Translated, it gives CASSQLPAGGISSSYNEQFF. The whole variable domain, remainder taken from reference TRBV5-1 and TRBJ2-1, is KAGVTQTPRYLIKTRGQQVTLSCSPISGHRSVSWYQQTPGQGLQFLFEYFSETQRNKGNFPGRFSGRQFSNSRSEMNVSTLELGDSALYLCASSQLPAGGISSSYNEQFFGPGTRLTVL.

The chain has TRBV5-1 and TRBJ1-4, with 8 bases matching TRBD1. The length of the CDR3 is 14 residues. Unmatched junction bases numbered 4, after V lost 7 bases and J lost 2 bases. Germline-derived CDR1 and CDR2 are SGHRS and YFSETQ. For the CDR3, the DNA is TGCGCCAGCGGAGGGACAGGCACTAATGAAAAACTGTTTTTT. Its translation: CASGGTGTNEKLFF.

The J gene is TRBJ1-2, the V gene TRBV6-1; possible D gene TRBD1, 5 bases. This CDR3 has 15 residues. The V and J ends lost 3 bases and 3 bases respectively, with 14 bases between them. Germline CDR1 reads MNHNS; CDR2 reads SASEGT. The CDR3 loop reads CASSDSVGVDYGYTF. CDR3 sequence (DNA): TGTGCCAGCAGTGATTCGGTGGGGGTCGACTATGGCTACACCTTC.

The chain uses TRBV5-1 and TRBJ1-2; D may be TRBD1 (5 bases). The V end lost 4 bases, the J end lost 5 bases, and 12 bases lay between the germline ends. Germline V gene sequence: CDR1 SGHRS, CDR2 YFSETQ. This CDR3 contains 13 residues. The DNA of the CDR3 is TGCGCCAGCAGCATAGGGACGGCTTATGGCTACACCTTC. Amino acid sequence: CASSIGTAYGYTF. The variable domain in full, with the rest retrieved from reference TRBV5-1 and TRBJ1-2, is KAGVTQTPRYLIKTRGQQVTLSCSPISGHRSVSWYQQTPGQGLQFLFEYFSETQRNKGNFPGRFSGRQFSNSRSEMNVSTLELGDSALYLCASSIGTAYGYTFGSGTRLTVV.

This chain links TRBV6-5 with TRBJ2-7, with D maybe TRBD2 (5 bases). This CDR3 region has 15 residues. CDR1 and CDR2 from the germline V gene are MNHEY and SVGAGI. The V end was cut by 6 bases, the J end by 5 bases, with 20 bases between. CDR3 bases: TGTGCCAGCAGGCCCCCGGTGGCTAGCTCGGACGAGCAGTACTTC. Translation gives CASRPPVASSDEQYF.

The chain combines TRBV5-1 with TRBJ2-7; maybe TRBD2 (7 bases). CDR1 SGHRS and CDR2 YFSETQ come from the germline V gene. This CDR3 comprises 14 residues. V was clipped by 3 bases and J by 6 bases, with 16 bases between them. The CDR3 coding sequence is TGCGCCAGCAGCTCGGTAGGGGGGGCCGGCGAGCAGTACTTC. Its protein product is CASSSVGGAGEQYF.

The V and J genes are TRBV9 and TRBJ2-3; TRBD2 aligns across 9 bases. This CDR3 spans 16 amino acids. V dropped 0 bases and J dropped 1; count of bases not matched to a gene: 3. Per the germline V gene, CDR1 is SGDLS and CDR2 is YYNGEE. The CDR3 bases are TGTGCCAGCAGCGTAGGAGAGCGGGGGGGCACAGATACGCAGTATTTT. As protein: CASSVGERGGTDTQYF.

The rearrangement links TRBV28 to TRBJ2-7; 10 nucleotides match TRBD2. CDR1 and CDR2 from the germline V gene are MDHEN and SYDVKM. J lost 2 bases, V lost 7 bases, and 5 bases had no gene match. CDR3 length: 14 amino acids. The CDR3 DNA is TGTGCCAGCATCCAGAGCGGGGGGGCCTACGAGCAGTACTTC. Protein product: CASIQSGGAYEQYF. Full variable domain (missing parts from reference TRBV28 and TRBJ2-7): DVKVTQSSRYLVKRTGEKVFLECVQDMDHENMFWYRQDPGLGLRLIYFSYDVKMKEKGDIPEGYSVSREKKERFSLILESASTNQTSMYLCASIQSGGAYEQYFGPGTRLTVT.

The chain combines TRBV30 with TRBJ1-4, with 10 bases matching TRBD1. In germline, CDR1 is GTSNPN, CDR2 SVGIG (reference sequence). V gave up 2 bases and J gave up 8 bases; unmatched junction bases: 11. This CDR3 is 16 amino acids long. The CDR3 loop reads CAWSTHTGTGAEKLFF. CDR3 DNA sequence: TGTGCCTGGAGTACACACACCGGGACAGGGGCGGAAAAACTGTTTTTT.

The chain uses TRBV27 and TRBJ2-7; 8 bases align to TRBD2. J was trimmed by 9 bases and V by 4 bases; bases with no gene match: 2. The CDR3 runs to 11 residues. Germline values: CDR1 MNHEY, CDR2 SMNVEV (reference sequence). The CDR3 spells CASSWLAGQYF. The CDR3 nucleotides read TGTGCCAGCAGTTGGCTAGCGGGGCAGTACTTC.

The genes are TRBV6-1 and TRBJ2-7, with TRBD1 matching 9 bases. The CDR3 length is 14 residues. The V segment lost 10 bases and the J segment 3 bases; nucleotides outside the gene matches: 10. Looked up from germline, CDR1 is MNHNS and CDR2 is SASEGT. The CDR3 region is CAIRPGQGIYEQYF. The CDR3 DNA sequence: TGTGCCATCCGTCCCGGACAGGGGATCTACGAGCAGTACTTC.

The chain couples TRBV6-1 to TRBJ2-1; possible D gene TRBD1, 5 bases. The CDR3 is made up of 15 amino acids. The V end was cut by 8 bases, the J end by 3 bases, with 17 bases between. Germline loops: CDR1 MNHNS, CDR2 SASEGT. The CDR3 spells CASRHGTGSYNEQFF. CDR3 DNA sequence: TGTGCCAGCCGCCACGGTACAGGTAGCTACAATGAGCAGTTCTTC.

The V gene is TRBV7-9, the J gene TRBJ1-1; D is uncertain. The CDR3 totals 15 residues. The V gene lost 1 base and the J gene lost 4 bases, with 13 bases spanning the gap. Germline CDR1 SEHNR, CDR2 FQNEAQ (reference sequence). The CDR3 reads CASSLEGIQTTEAFF. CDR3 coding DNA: TGTGCCAGCAGCTTAGAGGGCATCCAAACCACTGAAGCTTTCTTT.